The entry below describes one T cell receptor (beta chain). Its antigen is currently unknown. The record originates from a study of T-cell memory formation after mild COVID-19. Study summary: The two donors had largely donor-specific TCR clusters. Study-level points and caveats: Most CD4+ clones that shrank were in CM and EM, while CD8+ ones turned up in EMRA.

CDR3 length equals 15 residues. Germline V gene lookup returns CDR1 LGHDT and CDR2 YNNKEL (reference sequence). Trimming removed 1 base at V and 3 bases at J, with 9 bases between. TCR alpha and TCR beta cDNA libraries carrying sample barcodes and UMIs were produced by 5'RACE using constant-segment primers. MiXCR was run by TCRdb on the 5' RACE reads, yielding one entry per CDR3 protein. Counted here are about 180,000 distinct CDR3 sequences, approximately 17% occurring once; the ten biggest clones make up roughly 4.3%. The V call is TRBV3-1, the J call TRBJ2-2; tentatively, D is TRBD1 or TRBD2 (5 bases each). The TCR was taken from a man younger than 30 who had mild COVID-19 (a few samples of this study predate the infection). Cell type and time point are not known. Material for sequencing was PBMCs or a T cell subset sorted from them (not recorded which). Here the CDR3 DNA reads TGTGCCAGCAGCCAAGGAGGGGCCGACACCGGGGAGCTGTTTTTT. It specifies CASSQGGADTGELFF.